This T cell receptor (beta chain) is from a study of shared clonotypes between healthy human individuals (dated by TCRdb to the early 2020s). As for the study more broadly: The cohort included three men and a couple of women between 18 and 49 years of age. Each donor's leukapheresis produced roughly between roughly 0.9 and 9 billion PBMCs. Per donor, three plates each were used for CD4 naive and CD4 memory, two for CD8 naive, and one for CD8 memory. To increase sequencing depth and limit assay-specific biases, TCR repertoire library preparation and sequencing were carried out by different laboratories using diverse techniques. Blood TCR repertoires of a handful of healthy adults were deeply sequenced to estimate repertoire size and the extent of clonotype sharing between individuals. Here is what the overall study found, with its caveats: The genetic and exposure-history diversity represented was limited by the small number of donors. Even with the large sequencing depth, rarefaction of the sorted-subset datasets indicated that sequencing was incomplete. When a few donors were compared, the shared fraction of clonotypes was around 5.1% for naive CD4, about 4% for naive CD8, 2% to 2.5% for memory CD4, and under 0.5% for memory CD8. Based on pairwise subsampling, the degree of clonotype sharing among donors was expected to be affected by sequencing depth. Naive subsets generally had larger estimated clonotype richness than memory subsets did. Sampling was restricted to blood, and TCR repertoires in tissues likely differ from the TCR repertoires found in blood. Compared with non-shared clonotypes, clonotypes shared by all four sorted-subset donors had higher generation probabilities.

The trim is 1 base for V and 4 bases for J, with a gap of 11 bases between the germline ends. Including cysteine and phenylalanine, the CDR3 has 14 amino acids. The retained sequence is limited to the CDR3, 42 bases, with the frame set at the first base. Via the germline V gene, CDR1 is KGHSH and CDR2 LQKENI. In the case of this clone: The antigen it binds to is not known. Base-call qualities are not available, and no considerably larger clone is one nucleotide away. This same CDR3 is encoded by further DNA sequences in the sample.

TCR CDR3 regions were amplified from genomic DNA by multiplex PCR using the deep immunoSEQ assay. Genomic DNA extracted from each cell subset was distributed evenly over all wells of several immunoSEQ 96-well plates, and each plate served as one replicate. Each replicate PCR for sorted subsets received around 200 ng genomic DNA, equal to roughly 33,000 T cell genomes. The purified libraries were quantified using a Qubit 3.0 fluorometer, sized with a Bioanalyzer 2100, and then quantified again using the KAPA Library Quantification kit. A separate single-read 150-cycle Illumina NextSeq 550 flow cell was used to sequence each immunoSEQ 96-well plate. Processing in the source paper ran as follows. Because only junctional sequences without quality scores were contained in the immunoSEQ output, filtering matching that applied to full-length reads could not be performed. Sequences were annotated with PyIR, a Python wrapper for IgBLAST v1.9, and V/J genes and CDR3 were assigned using IMGT germline references. Any read was removed if the V/J assignment was weak (E-value above 1e-6), the CDR3 was missing, or the read contained stop codons, out-of-frame junctions, or ambiguous translated residues. V3J clonotypes were defined as sequences sharing the same inferred V gene, J gene, and CDR3 amino acid sequence. Percentage overlap between repertoires was computed as shared unique clonotypes divided by the size of the smaller repertoire. Three approaches were used to assess repertoire richness: RTK rarefaction, the Chao1 estimator, and Recon v2.1 estimates of unobserved clonotypes. Generation probabilities were computed with OLGA for all TCRbeta clonotypes obtained by the gDNA method from several donors. Drawn from immuneACCESS, this table holds only the in-frame rearrangements with V and J called that TCRdb kept. Clones are partly lost; checked studies trace under half to an unresolved V gene and leave the rest unexplained. The V and J calls and clone size come from that table; D and trimming were worked out from the DNA. This sample gives 2 million to 3 million clones in total; under 95% of them show up just once. The ten most abundant clones make up roughly 0.36% of the sample.

Healthy HIV-negative adults with no recently reported acute infections or vaccinations were included as donors. All donors were Caucasian adults living in Nashville, Tennessee, USA. CD4+ T cells were enriched through magnetic negative selection, after which naive cells were positively selected on CD45RA and the remaining negative fraction served as the memory subset. After blood collection by leukapheresis, PBMCs were isolated using Ficoll-Histopaque density gradient centrifugation and then cryopreserved in the vapor phase of liquid nitrogen. Purity and quantity of every magnetically sorted T cell population were checked by analytical flow cytometry. Each sorted fraction had its genomic DNA isolated and then quantified by UV absorbance on a Nanodrop 2000c.

This chain is built from TRBV18 and TRBJ2-7, with the D gene not clear enough to name. Input material: naive CD4+ T cells from PBMCs. This specimen's cell subset or site label, per the study, means: CD45RA+ positively selected. This receptor was obtained from a man between 18 and 35 years old in good health. Some clones in this sample may be carry-over from other donors' samples. The CDR3 region: CASSPQGRPYEQYF. The DNA is as follows: TGTGCCAGCTCACCACAAGGCAGACCTTACGAGCAGTACTTC.